This TCR beta chain comes out of a study of T cell repertoires in cytomegalovirus infection. Overall study: A matching HLA type, together with CMV infection, was signaled by public TCR beta signatures. Study-wide findings and caveats: CMV-specific HLA-C-restricted TCR beta clonotypes dominated the ex vivo response. Individuals carrying CMV plus the relevant HLA were identified by cumulative frequency of public TCR beta families.

MiXCR was run by TCRdb on the reads, yielding one entry per CDR3 protein. This table has roughly 45,000 distinct CDR3 sequences, roughly 20% appearing once. The table lists this clonotype with many counts. Its matching antigen is unknown. The V gene's germline CDR1 is SGHTA and CDR2 FQGNSA. V was pared by 0 bases and J by 3 bases, with 2 bases of the junction left unmatched. The CDR3 consists of 15 residues. The genes are TRBV7-2 and TRBJ1-5; 7 bases agree with TRBD1. The sequence was collected from a human donor in good health (CMV status not recorded). Some clones in this sample may be carry-over from other donors' samples. The specimen was PBMCs, sequenced either directly or after in vitro stimulation (not recorded which). CDR3 loop: CASSLAGTDNQPQHF. Here the CDR3 DNA reads TGTGCCAGCAGCTTAGCGGGGACAGACAATCAGCCCCAGCATTTT.